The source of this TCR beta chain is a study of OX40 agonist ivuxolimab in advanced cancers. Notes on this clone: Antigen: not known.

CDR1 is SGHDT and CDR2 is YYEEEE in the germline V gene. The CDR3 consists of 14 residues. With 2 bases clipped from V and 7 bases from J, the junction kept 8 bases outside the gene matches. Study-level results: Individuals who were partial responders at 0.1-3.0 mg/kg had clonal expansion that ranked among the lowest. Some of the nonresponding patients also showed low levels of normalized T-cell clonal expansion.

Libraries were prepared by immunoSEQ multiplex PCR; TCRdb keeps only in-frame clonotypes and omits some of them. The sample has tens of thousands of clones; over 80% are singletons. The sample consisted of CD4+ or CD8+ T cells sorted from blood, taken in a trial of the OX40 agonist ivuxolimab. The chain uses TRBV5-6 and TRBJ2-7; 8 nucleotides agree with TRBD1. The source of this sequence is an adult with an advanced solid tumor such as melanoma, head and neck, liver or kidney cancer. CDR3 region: CASSLGQGALEQYF. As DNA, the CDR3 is TGTGCCAGCAGCTTAGGGCAGGGGGCGCTTGAGCAGTACTTC.